Sequencing of this T cell receptor (beta chain) was carried out in a study of blood T cell repertoires in COVID-19. As for the study in general: The samples span acute and convalescent COVID-19 from the United States, Italy and Spain. Nucleic acid was either cDNA or gDNA, and it came from T cells, B-cell-depleted T cells, or PBMCs.

Sequencing used immunoSEQ multiplex PCR; TCRdb keeps in-frame clones, though not all of them. This sample carries tens of thousands of clones, almost 85% of them seen once, and the ten largest clones take roughly 4%. The CDR3 length is 11 residues. Trimming stripped 0 bases from V and 6 bases from J, with 4 bases between. Per germline, CDR1 SGHRS and CDR2 YFSETQ. What was sequenced was peripheral blood. The chain uses TRBV5-1 and TRBJ2-7; D remains ambiguous. The sequence was obtained from a man aged 60-69 years with acute or convalescent COVID-19. For the CDR3, the DNA is TGCGCCAGCAGCTTGGCCGGCGAGCAGTACTTC. The encoded protein is CASSLAGEQYF.